The clone carrying this T cell receptor beta chain has more than one count but fewer than ten. Its matching antigen is unknown. This sample was taken from a study of regulatory dendritic cells for organ transplantation. Study findings and constraints: The most alloreactive TCR clonotypes were found in resting memory CD8+ cells.

Repertoires were generated with immunoSEQ multiplex PCR, while TCRdb's copy carries only in-frame clones and drops some. The table lists tens of thousands of clones, nearly 80% of them singletons. The germline V gene encodes CDR1 SNHLY and CDR2 FYNNEI. This CDR3 comprises 13 residues. The V gene lost 8 bases and the J gene lost 0 bases, with 8 bases spanning the gap. V is TRBV2 and J is TRBJ1-5, with D unresolved. This sequence originates from a human donor in good health. Input material: memory CD4+ T cells from blood. Described subset: CD45RO+ memory T cells. The CDR3 DNA follows: TGTGCCAGCTGCCGGGATAGCAATCAGCCCCAGCATTTT. Translated: CASCRDSNQPQHF.